This TCR beta chain came from a study of blood T cell repertoires in COVID-19. The table came from immunoSEQ multiplex PCR; TCRdb's copy has only in-frame clones and leaves some out. The sample lists 380,000 or so clones; 89% were seen once. CDR3 size: 17 residues. V lost 2 bases, J lost 0 bases, and 7 bases stayed unmatched. CDR1 and CDR2 (germline): SGHRS, YFSETQ. The chain carries TRBV5-1 and TRBJ2-3, with TRBD2 identical over 9 bases. Sequences were obtained from peripheral blood. The clonotype originates from a man aged 35 to 55 with acute or convalescent COVID-19. Here the CDR3 DNA reads TGCGCCAGCAGCTTAGCGGGAGGCCACCCTAGCACAGATACGCAGTATTTT. This encodes CASSLAGGHPSTDTQYF.